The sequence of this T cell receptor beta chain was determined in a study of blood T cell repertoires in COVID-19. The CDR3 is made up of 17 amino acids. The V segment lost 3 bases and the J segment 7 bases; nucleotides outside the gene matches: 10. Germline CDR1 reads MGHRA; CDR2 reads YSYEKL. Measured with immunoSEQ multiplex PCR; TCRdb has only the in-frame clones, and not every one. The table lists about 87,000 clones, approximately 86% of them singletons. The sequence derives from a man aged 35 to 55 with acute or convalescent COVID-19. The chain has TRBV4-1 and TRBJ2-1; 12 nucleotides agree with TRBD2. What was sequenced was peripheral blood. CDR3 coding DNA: TGCGCCAGCAGCCACGGGCGGGCTAGCGGGAGGGGGAATGAGCAGTTCTTC. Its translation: CASSHGRASGRGNEQFF.